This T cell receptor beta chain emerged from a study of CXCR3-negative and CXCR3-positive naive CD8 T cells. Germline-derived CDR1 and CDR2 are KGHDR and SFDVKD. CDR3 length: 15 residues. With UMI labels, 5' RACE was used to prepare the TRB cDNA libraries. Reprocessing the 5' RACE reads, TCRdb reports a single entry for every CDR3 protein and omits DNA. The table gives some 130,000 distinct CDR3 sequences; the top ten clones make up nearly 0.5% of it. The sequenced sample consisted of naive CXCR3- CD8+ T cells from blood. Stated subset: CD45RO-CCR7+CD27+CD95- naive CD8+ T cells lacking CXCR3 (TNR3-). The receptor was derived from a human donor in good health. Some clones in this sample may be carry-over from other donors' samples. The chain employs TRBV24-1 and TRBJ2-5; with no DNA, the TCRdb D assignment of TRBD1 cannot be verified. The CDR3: CATSDSGQYGETQYF.